The clone carrying this T cell receptor beta chain was observed many times. TCRdb ran MiXCR on the reads and lists one entry per CDR3 protein. The sample records about 240,000 distinct CDR3 sequences, 10% to 15% being singletons. This sample is part of a study of T cell repertoires in cytomegalovirus infection. This CDR3 is built from 13 residues. Trimming removed 6 bases from V and 5 bases from J, with 10 bases in between. Sequenced: PBMCs. This TCR was recovered from a human donor in good health (CMV status not recorded). Some clones in this sample may be carry-over from other donors' samples. V and J are TRBV12-3 or TRBV12-4 and TRBJ2-2, with D perhaps matching TRBD2 (5 bases). CDR3 DNA sequence: TGTGCCAGCAGGACGGGATGGACCGGGGAGCTGTTTTTT. Encoded protein: CASRTGWTGELFF.